A single sample is the source of the 26 T cell receptor beta chains below, sequenced in a study of shared clonotypes between healthy human individuals. The protocol was immunoSEQ multiplex PCR, while the TCRdb copy is restricted to in-frame clones and leaves out a portion. The data hold about 1.1 million clones, with 60% to 80% observed a single time. Material for sequencing was memory CD4+ T cells from PBMCs. The subset here: CD45RA-negative fraction. The receptors were gathered from a man between 18 and 35 years old in good health. Some clones in this sample may be carry-over from other donors' samples.

V gene TRBV5-4 combines with J gene TRBJ2-1, with 8 bases identical to TRBD2. Trimming at V came to 4 bases and at J to 2 bases, leaving 5 bases not matched to a gene. Germline CDR1 reads SGHNT; CDR2 reads YYREEE (reference sequence). CDR3 length: 15 residues. The CDR3 region has the DNA TGTGCCAGCAGCCTAACTAGCGGCCCCTACAATGAGCAGTTCTTC. Translation: CASSLTSGPYNEQFF.

This clone appeared many times. The J gene is TRBJ2-2, the V gene TRBV15, with D possibly being TRBD2 (6 bases). The CDR3 runs to 15 residues. V shed 7 bases and J shed 1 base, with 13 bases lying between them. Germline-derived CDR1 and CDR2 are LNHNV and YYDKDF (reference sequence). The CDR3 DNA is TGTGCCACCACGCCCGGCGGGAAGAACACCGGGGAGCTGTTTTTT. It codes for CATTPGGKNTGELFF.

The chain uses TRBV7-9 and TRBJ1-2; 11 bases are a match to TRBD1. Germline V gives CDR1 SEHNR, CDR2 FQNEAQ (reference sequence). This CDR3 is built from 14 residues. Unmatched junction bases numbered 3, after V lost 3 bases and J lost 6 bases. This CDR3 reads CASSLDRGQNGYTF. In DNA, the CDR3 is TGTGCCAGCAGCTTGGACAGGGGGCAAAATGGCTACACCTTC.

The chain joins TRBV6-1 to TRBJ1-4, with D unresolved. With 6 bases removed from V and 5 bases from J, the gap between germline ends came to 13 bases. Germline V gives CDR1 MNHNS, CDR2 SASEGT. The CDR3 has 14 amino acids. Written as DNA, the CDR3 is TGTGCCAGCAGCGATTTGGGGTTGAATGAAAAACTGTTTTTT. Residues: CASSDLGLNEKLFF.

The DNA of the CDR3 is TGTGCCAGCAGCCAGCTATTGAGTGAGCAGTTCTTC. Its translation is CASSQLLSEQFF. The rearrangement joins TRBV13 to TRBJ2-1; D unclear. The CDR3 loop spans 12 amino acids. Trimming removed 5 bases from V and 9 bases from J, with 11 bases in between. Germline V gene data show CDR1 as PRHDT and CDR2 as FYEKMQ (reference sequence).

The rearrangement joins TRBV25-1 to TRBJ2-5, with TRBD2 matching 9 bases. Per germline, CDR1 MGHDK and CDR2 SYGVNS. CDR3 length: 15 amino acids. V trimming: 1 base; J trimming: 9 bases; junction bases outside the gene matches: 9. As DNA, the CDR3 is TGTGCCAGCAGTGAATTGACTAGCGGAGGGGGAGCCCAGTACTTC. It codes for CASSELTSGGGAQYF.

V gene TRBV10-1 combines with J gene TRBJ2-1; D remains ambiguous. Trimming left V 7 bases short and J 1 base short, with 8 bases between. Germline assignment: CDR1 WNHNN and CDR2 SYGVQD (reference sequence). The CDR3 is 13 amino acids. CDR3 region: CASTGWSYNEQFF. DNA for the CDR3: TGCGCCAGCACCGGCTGGTCCTACAATGAGCAGTTCTTC.

The chain carries TRBV14 and TRBJ2-1; D is uncertain. The V gene lost 3 bases and the J gene lost 10 bases, with 10 bases spanning the gap. The CDR3 has 12 residues. Per the germline V gene, CDR1 is SGHDN and CDR2 is FVKESK. The CDR3 loop reads CASSQIPREQFF. The CDR3 region has the DNA TGTGCCAGCAGCCAGATACCGAGGGAGCAGTTCTTC.

Details on this clone: Only one base separates this from a far larger clonotype, so it likely reflects a read error. In this CDR3 the conserved last residue, phenylalanine or tryptophan, is missing, so a read error is likely. V is TRBV29-1 and J is TRBJ2-7; 7 bases map to TRBD1. Per the germline V gene, CDR1 is SQVTM and CDR2 is ANQGSEA. Germline trimming cut 7 bases from V and 5 bases from J; bases unmatched to any gene: 14. The CDR3 is made up of 14 amino acids. This chain's CDR3 is CSALRGTALDEQYS. The CDR3 DNA sequence: TGCAGCGCCCTGAGGGGGACAGCCTTGGACGAGCAGTACTCC.

The chain carries TRBV28 and TRBJ2-1, with 13 bases matching TRBD2. With V trimmed by 9 bases and J by 4 bases, 6 bases remained unmatched. There are 15 residues in the CDR3. Germline assignment: CDR1 MDHEN and CDR2 SYDVKM. The CDR3 spells CASRLAGGTYNEQFF. The CDR3 DNA reads TGTGCCAGTCGACTAGCGGGAGGAACTTACAATGAGCAGTTCTTC. Variable domain in full (rest from reference TRBV28 and TRBJ2-1): DVKVTQSSRYLVKRTGEKVFLECVQDMDHENMFWYRQDPGLGLRLIYFSYDVKMKEKGDIPEGYSVSREKKERFSLILESASTNQTSMYLCASRLAGGTYNEQFFGPGTRLTVL.

The chain has TRBV9 and TRBJ1-2, with 8 bases aligning to TRBD1. Germline CDR1 and CDR2: SGDLS and YYNGEE. V was pared by 6 bases and J by 7 bases, with 5 bases of the junction left unmatched. CDR3 length equals 12 residues. The CDR3 loop reads CASTTDRAGYTF. In nucleotides, the CDR3 is TGTGCCAGCACCACGGACAGGGCTGGCTACACCTTC.

This chain links TRBV2 with TRBJ1-2, with 7 positions matching TRBD1. J lost 4 bases, V lost 6 bases, and 11 bases had no gene match. The CDR3 contains 15 residues. Germline V lookup: CDR1 SNHLY, CDR2 FYNNEI. The CDR3 nucleotides are TGTGCCAGCAGGGAAAACCGGGACAGAGCCTATGGCTACACCTTC. Amino acids: CASRENRDRAYGYTF.

CDR3 protein: CASSPTRTGSNGTQYF. DNA of the CDR3: TGTGCCAGCAGCCCAACCAGGACAGGGAGTAATGGGACCCAGTACTTC. This chain uses TRBV11-2 with TRBJ2-5; 8 bases line up with TRBD1. The CDR3 runs 16 residues. J lost 7 bases, V lost 5 bases, and 15 bases had no gene match. The germline gives CDR1 SGHAT, CDR2 FQNNGV.

J is TRBJ2-7 and V is TRBV7-8; D ambiguous. Trimming shortened V by 5 bases and J by 4 bases, and 12 bases separated the two germline ends. Per the germline V gene, CDR1 is SGHVS and CDR2 is FQNEAQ. The CDR3 contains 13 residues. The CDR3, as DNA: TGTGCCAGCAGCCCCCGGACGGGTTACGAGCAGTACTTC. Residues: CASSPRTGYEQYF.

V and J are TRBV30 and TRBJ2-5; maybe TRBD1 (6 bases). Germline CDR1 reads GTSNPN; CDR2 reads SVGIG (reference sequence). The V end lost 1 base, the J end lost 7 bases, and 19 bases lay between the germline ends. CDR3 size: 15 residues. The chain's CDR3 is CAWSELLGPQGTQYF. The CDR3 region has the DNA TGTGCCTGGAGTGAACTACTAGGGCCACAGGGGACCCAGTACTTC.

The chain has TRBV19 and TRBJ1-5, with 8 bases identical to TRBD1. Germline lookup yields CDR1 LNHDA and CDR2 SQIVND (reference sequence). The junction had 15 bases not matched to a gene; V was cut back by 5 bases and J by 6 bases. The CDR3 contains 17 residues. The CDR3 region is CASSPGRGPSNVQPQHF. In DNA, the CDR3 is TGTGCCAGTAGTCCTGGCAGGGGGCCCTCGAATGTTCAGCCCCAGCATTTT.

The V and J genes are TRBV5-1 and TRBJ2-1, with D possibly being TRBD2 (6 bases). Germline CDR1 is SGHRS and CDR2 is YFSETQ. V lost 2 bases and J lost 4, with 16 bases in between. The CDR3 covers 16 residues. CDR3 DNA: TGCGCCAGCAGCTTAACCATTCGGGACTTATACAATGAGCAGTTCTTC. It codes for CASSLTIRDLYNEQFF.

The chain couples TRBV4-1 to TRBJ2-3; D is ambiguous. With 5 bases removed from V and 4 bases from J, the gap between germline ends came to 22 bases. The length of the CDR3 is 17 residues. CDR1 MGHRA and CDR2 YSYEKL come from the germline V gene. The CDR3 DNA sequence: TGCGCCAGCAGCAACTTACGGATGGGCCGCTCATCAGATACGCAGTATTTT. Translation gives CASSNLRMGRSSDTQYF.

J is TRBJ2-5 and V is TRBV6-1; no clear D. CDR1 is MNHNS and CDR2 is SASEGT in the germline V gene. The CDR3 covers 13 residues. Trimming left V 1 base short and J 5 bases short, with 8 bases between. The CDR3 loop reads CASSEVNWETQYF. DNA of the CDR3: TGTGCCAGCAGTGAAGTTAACTGGGAGACCCAGTACTTC.

The chain employs TRBV7-2 and TRBJ2-5, with no clear D. CDR3 length equals 14 residues. The germline V and J ends were trimmed by 1 base and 1 base, with 7 bases remaining between them. Germline V gene data show CDR1 as SGHTA and CDR2 as FQGNSA. This CDR3 is CASSLVAFQETQYF. The CDR3 DNA reads as TGTGCCAGCAGCTTAGTGGCTTTCCAAGAGACCCAGTACTTC.

The gene calls are TRBV4-1 and TRBJ1-2; unclear D gene. The germline gives CDR1 MGHRA, CDR2 YSYEKL. Trimming took off 5 bases at V and 0 bases at J, with 16 bases between the two ends. The CDR3 totals 16 residues. The CDR3 DNA sequence: TGCGCCAGCAGCTCCGTCAGCAGGCACGCTAACTATGGCTACACCTTC. This translates into CASSSVSRHANYGYTF.

The V and J genes are TRBV7-3 and TRBJ2-3; perhaps TRBD1 as D (6 bases). The V gene lost 0 bases and the J gene lost 3 bases, with 16 bases spanning the gap. Germline CDR1 reads SGHTA; CDR2 reads FQGTGA. The CDR3 is 17 residues long. The CDR3 DNA sequence: TGTGCCAGCAGCTTAACCCCTACAGGGTTTAGTACAGATACGCAGTATTTT. It specifies CASSLTPTGFSTDTQYF.

This clone has ten or more counts. The chain employs TRBV7-2 and TRBJ2-7, with D possibly being TRBD1 or TRBD2 (5 bases each). The CDR3 runs to 16 residues. V was pared by 0 bases and J by 6 bases, with 18 bases between. CDR1 SGHTA and CDR2 FQGNSA come from the germline V gene. The CDR3 DNA sequence: TGTGCCAGCAGCTTAGCGTGGGGGTCAGGGATTGCCGAGCAGTACTTC. Residues: CASSLAWGSGIAEQYF.

V is TRBV4-1 and J is TRBJ1-3; D gene ambiguous. The V end was cut by 3 bases, the J end by 4 bases, with 10 bases between. Germline V CDR1 and CDR2: MGHRA, YSYEKL. The length of the CDR3 is 14 residues. The CDR3 spells CASSHPGSGNTIYF. The CDR3 coding sequence is TGCGCCAGCAGCCATCCGGGGTCCGGAAACACCATATATTTT.

A note on this clone: The sample carries other DNA sequences with the same CDR3. The J gene is TRBJ1-1, the V gene TRBV7-2, with D tentatively TRBD1 (6 bases). Trimming took 5 bases from V and 2 from J, leaving 12 bases between them. CDR3 size: 14 residues. The germline CDR1 and CDR2 sequences are SGHTA and FQGNSA. DNA of the CDR3: TGTGCCAGCAGCCGCACAGGGCTCAACACTGAAGCTTTCTTT. Amino acids: CASSRTGLNTEAFF.

The genes are TRBV14 and TRBJ1-1; unclear D gene. Between the trimmed V and J ends, which lost 4 bases and 4 bases, there was a span of 16 bases. Germline V gives CDR1 SGHDN, CDR2 FVKESK. This CDR3 has 15 residues. As DNA, the CDR3 is TGTGCCAGCAGCCCAAGGGTTGGCAGCGGCACTGAAGCTTTCTTT. It yields the protein CASSPRVGSGTEAFF.